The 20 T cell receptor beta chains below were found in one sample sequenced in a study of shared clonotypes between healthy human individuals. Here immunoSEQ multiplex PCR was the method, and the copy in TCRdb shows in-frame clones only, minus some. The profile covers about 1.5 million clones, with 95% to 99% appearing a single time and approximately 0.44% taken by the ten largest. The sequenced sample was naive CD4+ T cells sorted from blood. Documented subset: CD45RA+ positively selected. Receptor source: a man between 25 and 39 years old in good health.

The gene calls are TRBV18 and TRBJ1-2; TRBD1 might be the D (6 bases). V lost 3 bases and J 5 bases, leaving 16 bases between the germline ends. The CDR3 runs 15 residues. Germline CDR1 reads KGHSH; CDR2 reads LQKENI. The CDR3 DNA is TGTGCCAGCTCACCGTCGACAGGACTTTCGTATGGCTACACCTTC. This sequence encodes CASSPSTGLSYGYTF.

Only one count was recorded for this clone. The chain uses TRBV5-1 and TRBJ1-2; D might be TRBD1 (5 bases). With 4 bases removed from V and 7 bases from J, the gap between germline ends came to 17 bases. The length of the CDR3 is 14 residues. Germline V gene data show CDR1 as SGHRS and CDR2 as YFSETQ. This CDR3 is CASSTGRAPRGYTF. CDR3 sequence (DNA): TGCGCCAGCAGCACGGGCAGGGCCCCACGTGGCTACACCTTC.

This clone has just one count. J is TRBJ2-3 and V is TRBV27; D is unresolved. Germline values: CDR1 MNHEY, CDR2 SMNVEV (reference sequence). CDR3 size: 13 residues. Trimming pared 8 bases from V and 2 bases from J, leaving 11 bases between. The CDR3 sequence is CASSLGFTDTQYF. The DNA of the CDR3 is TGTGCCAGCTCCCTCGGATTCACAGATACGCAGTATTTT.

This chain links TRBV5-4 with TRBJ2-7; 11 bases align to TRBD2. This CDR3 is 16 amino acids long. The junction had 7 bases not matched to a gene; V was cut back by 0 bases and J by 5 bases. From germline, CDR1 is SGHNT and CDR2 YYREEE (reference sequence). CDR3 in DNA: TGTGCCAGCAGCTTGGAAGCACTAGCGGGAGAGAACGAGCAGTACTTC. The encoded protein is CASSLEALAGENEQYF.

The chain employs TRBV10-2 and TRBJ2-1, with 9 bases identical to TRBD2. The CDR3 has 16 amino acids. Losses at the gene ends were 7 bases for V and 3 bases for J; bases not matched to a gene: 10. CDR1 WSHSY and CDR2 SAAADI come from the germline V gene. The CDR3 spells CASTGLASWNYNEQFF. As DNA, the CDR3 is TGCGCCAGCACTGGACTAGCGTCCTGGAACTACAATGAGCAGTTCTTC.

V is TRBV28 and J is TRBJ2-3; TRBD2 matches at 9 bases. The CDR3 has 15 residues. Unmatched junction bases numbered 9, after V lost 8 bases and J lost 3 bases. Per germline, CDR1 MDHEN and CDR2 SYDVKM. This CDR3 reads CASSFAGGLTDTQYF. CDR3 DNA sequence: TGTGCCAGCTCCTTTGCGGGAGGGTTGACAGATACGCAGTATTTT.

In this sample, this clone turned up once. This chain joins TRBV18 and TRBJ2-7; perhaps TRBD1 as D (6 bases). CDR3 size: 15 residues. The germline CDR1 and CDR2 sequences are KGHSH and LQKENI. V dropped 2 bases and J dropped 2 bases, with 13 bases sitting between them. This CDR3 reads CASSPTTGLAYEQYF. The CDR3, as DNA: TGTGCCAGCTCACCAACAACAGGGTTGGCCTACGAGCAGTACTTC.

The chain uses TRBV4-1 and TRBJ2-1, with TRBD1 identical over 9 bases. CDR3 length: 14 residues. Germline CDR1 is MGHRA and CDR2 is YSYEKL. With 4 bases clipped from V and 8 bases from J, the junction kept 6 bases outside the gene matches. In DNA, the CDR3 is TGCGCCAGCAGCCGAGGGACAGGGAGGGATGAGCAGTTCTTC. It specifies CASSRGTGRDEQFF.

The CDR3 loop reads CASSRRQVDEQYF. The CDR3 bases are TGTGCCAGCTCACGACGACAGGTGGACGAGCAGTACTTC. The chain combines TRBV18 with TRBJ2-7; D is possibly TRBD1 (6 bases). The CDR3 spans 13 residues. V lost 4 bases and J 5 bases, leaving 12 bases between the germline ends. From germline, CDR1 is KGHSH and CDR2 LQKENI. Looking up the rest from reference TRBV18 and TRBJ2-7 gives the full variable domain: NAGVMQNPRHLVRRRGQEARLRCSPMKGHSHVYWYRQLPEEGLKFMVYLQKENIIDESGMPKERFSAEFPKEGPSILRIQQVVRGDSAAYFCASSRRQVDEQYFGPGTRLTVT.

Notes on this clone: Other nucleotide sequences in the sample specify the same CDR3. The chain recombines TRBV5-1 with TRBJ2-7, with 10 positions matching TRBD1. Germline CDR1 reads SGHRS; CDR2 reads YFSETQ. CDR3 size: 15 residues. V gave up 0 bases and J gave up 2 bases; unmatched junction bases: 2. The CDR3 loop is CASSLEGQGTYEQYF. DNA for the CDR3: TGCGCCAGCAGCTTGGAGGGACAGGGGACCTACGAGCAGTACTTC.

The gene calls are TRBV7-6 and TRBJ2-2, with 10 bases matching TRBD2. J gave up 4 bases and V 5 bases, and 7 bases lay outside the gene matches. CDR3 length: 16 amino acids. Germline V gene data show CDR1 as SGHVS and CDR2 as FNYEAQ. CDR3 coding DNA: TGTGCCAGCAGCCCAGCGCCTAGCGGGAGCACCGGGGAGCTGTTTTTT. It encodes CASSPAPSGSTGELFF. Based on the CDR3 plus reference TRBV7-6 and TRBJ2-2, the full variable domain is GAGVSQSPRYKVTKRGQDVALRCDPISGHVSLYWYRQALGQGPEFLTYFNYEAQQDKSGLPNDRFSAERPEGSISTLTIQRTEQRDSAMYRCASSPAPSGSTGELFFGEGSRLTVL.

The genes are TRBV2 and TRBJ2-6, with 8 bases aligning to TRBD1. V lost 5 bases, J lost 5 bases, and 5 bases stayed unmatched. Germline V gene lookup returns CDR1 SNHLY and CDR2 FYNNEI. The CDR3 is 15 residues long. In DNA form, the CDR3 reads TGTGCCAGCAGTATCGGACAGGGCTGGGCCAACGTCCTGACTTTC. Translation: CASSIGQGWANVLTF.

CDR3 sequence (DNA): TGTGCCAGCAGCTACCAGAATGAGCAGTTCTTC. This codes for CASSYQNEQFF. The rearrangement uses TRBV11-2 and TRBJ2-1, with D unresolved. The V gene lost 4 bases and the J gene lost 7 bases, with 5 bases spanning the gap. Germline V gene data show CDR1 as SGHAT and CDR2 as FQNNGV. The CDR3 is made up of 11 amino acids.

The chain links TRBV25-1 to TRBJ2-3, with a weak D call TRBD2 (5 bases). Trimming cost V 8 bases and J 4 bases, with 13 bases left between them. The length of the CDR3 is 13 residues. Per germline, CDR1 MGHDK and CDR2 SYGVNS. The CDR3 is CASRSLGADTQYF. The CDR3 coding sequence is TGTGCCAGCCGAAGTCTCGGGGCAGATACGCAGTATTTT.

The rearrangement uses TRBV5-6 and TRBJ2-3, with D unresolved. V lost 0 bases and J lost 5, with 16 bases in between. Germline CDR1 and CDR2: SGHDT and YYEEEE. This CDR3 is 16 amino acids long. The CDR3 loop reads CASSLVPALEIDTQYF. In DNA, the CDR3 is TGTGCCAGCAGCTTGGTACCGGCTCTAGAGATAGATACGCAGTATTTT.

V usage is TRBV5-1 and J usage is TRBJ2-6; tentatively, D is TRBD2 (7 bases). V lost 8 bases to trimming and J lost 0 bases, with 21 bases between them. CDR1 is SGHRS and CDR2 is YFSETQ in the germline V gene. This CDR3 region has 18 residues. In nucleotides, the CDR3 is TGCGCCAGTACCCGGGGGGCGCCCACTAACTCTGGGGCCAACGTCCTGACTTTC. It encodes CASTRGAPTNSGANVLTF. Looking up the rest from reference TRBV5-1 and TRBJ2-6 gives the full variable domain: KAGVTQTPRYLIKTRGQQVTLSCSPISGHRSVSWYQQTPGQGLQFLFEYFSETQRNKGNFPGRFSGRQFSNSRSEMNVSTLELGDSALYLCASTRGAPTNSGANVLTFGAGSRLTVL.

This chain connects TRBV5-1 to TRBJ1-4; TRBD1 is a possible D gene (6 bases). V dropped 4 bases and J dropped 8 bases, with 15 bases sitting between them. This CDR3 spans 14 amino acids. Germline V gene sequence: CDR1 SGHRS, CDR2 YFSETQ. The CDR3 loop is CASSQDSSDEKLFF. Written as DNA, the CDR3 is TGCGCCAGCAGCCAGGACAGCTCAGACGAAAAACTGTTTTTT.

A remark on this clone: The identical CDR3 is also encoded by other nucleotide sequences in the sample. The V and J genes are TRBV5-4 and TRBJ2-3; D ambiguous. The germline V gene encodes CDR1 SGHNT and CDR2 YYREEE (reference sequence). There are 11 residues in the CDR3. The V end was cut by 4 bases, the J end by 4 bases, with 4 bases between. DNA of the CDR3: TGTGCCAGCAGCCAAGCAGATACGCAGTATTTT. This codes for CASSQADTQYF.

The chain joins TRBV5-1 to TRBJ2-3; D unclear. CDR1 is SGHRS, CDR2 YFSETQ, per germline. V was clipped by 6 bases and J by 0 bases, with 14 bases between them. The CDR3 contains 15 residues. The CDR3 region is CASKGDPSSTDTQYF. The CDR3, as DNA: TGCGCCAGCAAAGGAGACCCATCTAGCACAGATACGCAGTATTTT.

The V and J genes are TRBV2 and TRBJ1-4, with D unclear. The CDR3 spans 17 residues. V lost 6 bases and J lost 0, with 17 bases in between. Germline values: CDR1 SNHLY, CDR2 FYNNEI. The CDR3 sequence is CASRITGGSATNEKLFF. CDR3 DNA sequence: TGTGCCAGCAGGATAACGGGTGGCAGTGCAACTAATGAAAAACTGTTTTTT.